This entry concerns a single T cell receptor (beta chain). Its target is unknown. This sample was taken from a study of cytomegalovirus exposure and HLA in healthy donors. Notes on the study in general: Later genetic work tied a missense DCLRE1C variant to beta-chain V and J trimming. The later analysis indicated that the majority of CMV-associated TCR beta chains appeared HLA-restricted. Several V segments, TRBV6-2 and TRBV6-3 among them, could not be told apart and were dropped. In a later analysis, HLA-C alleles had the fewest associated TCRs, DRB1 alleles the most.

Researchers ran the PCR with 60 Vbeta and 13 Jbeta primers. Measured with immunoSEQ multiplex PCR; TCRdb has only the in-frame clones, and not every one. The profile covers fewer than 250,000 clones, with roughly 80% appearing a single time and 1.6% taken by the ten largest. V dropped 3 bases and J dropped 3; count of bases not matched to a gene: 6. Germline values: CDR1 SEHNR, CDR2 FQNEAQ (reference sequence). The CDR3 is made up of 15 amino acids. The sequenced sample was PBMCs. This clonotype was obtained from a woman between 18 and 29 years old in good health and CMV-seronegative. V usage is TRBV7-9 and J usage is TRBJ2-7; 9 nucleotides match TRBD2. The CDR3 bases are TGTGCCAGCAGCTTCCCCGGGCGGGGGGGCTACGAGCAGTACTTC. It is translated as CASSFPGRGGYEQYF.